Listed here are 14 T cell receptor beta chains from one sample, sequenced in a study of T-cell memory formation after mild COVID-19. Via MiXCR, TCRdb re-called the 5' RACE reads, giving one row per CDR3 protein. The data hold approximately 46,000 distinct CDR3 sequences, with about 12% observed a single time. The sequenced sample was PBMCs or a T cell subset sorted from them (not recorded which). The origin of the receptors is a man aged 18 to 35 who had mild COVID-19 (a few samples of this study predate the infection). Cell type and time point are not known.

This clonotype was picked up a small number of times. The chain couples TRBV6-5 to TRBJ1-2; D unresolved. The germline gives CDR1 MNHEY, CDR2 SVGAGI. V was cut by 6 bases and J by 1 base, with 12 bases left in between. The CDR3 contains 14 residues. In DNA, the CDR3 is TGTGCCAGCAGGCTTGACGGGTTTAACTATGGCTACACCTTC. Amino acids: CASRLDGFNYGYTF.

The V call is TRBV7-2, the J call TRBJ1-3; 9 bases align to TRBD1. The CDR3 length is 15 residues. Germline V gene lookup returns CDR1 SGHTA and CDR2 FQGNSA. After removal of 5 bases from V and 4 bases from J, the junction contained 6 bases not matched to a gene. The CDR3 coding sequence is TGTGCCAGCAGCCCGAGGACAGGGGAGGGAAACACCATATATTTT. Translated: CASSPRTGEGNTIYF.

The chain is built from TRBV5-6 and TRBJ2-7; D call uncertain. Germline values: CDR1 SGHDT, CDR2 YYEEEE. CDR3 length: 14 amino acids. With 2 bases removed from V and 2 bases from J, the gap between germline ends came to 11 bases. The CDR3 DNA follows: TGTGCCAGCAGCTTCGTCGCGGCTACCTACGAGCAGTACTTC. This codes for CASSFVAATYEQYF.

The chain carries TRBV20-1 and TRBJ2-3; perhaps TRBD2 as D (5 bases). V lost 2 bases and J 2 bases, leaving 17 bases between the germline ends. Looked up from germline, CDR1 is DFQATT and CDR2 is SNEGSKA (reference sequence). The CDR3 has 16 amino acids. CDR3 bases: TGCAGTGCTAGAACATTGGGAGACCTGATCACAGATACGCAGTATTTT. Its protein product is CSARTLGDLITDTQYF.

The chain joins TRBV7-2 to TRBJ2-7; D gene uncertain. The CDR3 covers 13 residues. Germline-derived CDR1 and CDR2 are SGHTA and FQGNSA. The V end lost 1 base, the J end lost 9 bases, and 13 bases lay between the germline ends. The CDR3 spells CASSLGPQNGQYF. The CDR3, as DNA: TGTGCCAGCAGCTTAGGGCCCCAGAACGGGCAGTACTTC. Using reference TRBV7-2 and TRBJ2-7 for the parts outside the CDR3, the full variable domain is GAGVSQSPSNKVTEKGKDVELRCDPISGHTALYWYRQSLGQGLEFLIYFQGNSAPDKSGLPSDRFSAERTGGSVSTLTIQRTQQEDSAVYLCASSLGPQNGQYFGPGTRLTVT.

This clonotype has more than one count but fewer than ten. The gene calls are TRBV2 and TRBJ2-2, with unresolved D. The V and J ends lost 4 bases and 3 bases respectively, with 9 bases between them. Germline-derived CDR1 and CDR2 are SNHLY and FYNNEI. The CDR3 covers 14 residues. The CDR3 bases are TGTGCCAGCAGTGTGTTGGTAGACACCGGGGAGCTGTTTTTT. The encoded protein is CASSVLVDTGELFF. Full variable domain (missing parts from reference TRBV2 and TRBJ2-2): EPEVTQTPSHQVTQMGQEVILRCVPISNHLYFYWYRQILGQKVEFLVSFYNNEISEKSEIFDDQFSVERPDGSNFTLKIRSTKLEDSAMYFCASSVLVDTGELFFGEGSRLTVL.

This clonotype was counted many times. The V gene is TRBV6-2 or TRBV6-3, the J gene TRBJ2-1; 10 positions agree with TRBD2. Germline CDR1 MNHEY, CDR2 SVGEGT. V was clipped by 6 bases and J by 3 bases; unmatched bases: 8. CDR3 length: 16 amino acids. The CDR3: CASSPIAGGRYNEQFF. CDR3 sequence (DNA): TGTGCCAGCAGCCCAATAGCGGGGGGACGCTACAATGAGCAGTTCTTC.

This clonotype was detected many times. The chain combines TRBV5-1 with TRBJ2-1; 12 nucleotides align to TRBD2. V lost 4 bases and J lost 5; bases outside the gene matches: 4. The germline CDR1 and CDR2 sequences are SGHRS and YFSETQ. CDR3 length: 15 amino acids. The CDR3 coding sequence is TGCGCCAGCAGCCAACTAGCGGGGGGCAACAATGAGCAGTTCTTC. Translating gives CASSQLAGGNNEQFF.

There are many counts of this clonotype. The V gene is TRBV6-5, the J gene TRBJ2-3; tentatively, D is TRBD1 (5 bases). The CDR3 is 14 residues long. CDR1 and CDR2 (germline): MNHEY, SVGAGI. V was pared by 4 bases and J by 3 bases, with 11 bases between. CDR3 bases: TGTGCCAGCAGTTTCGCTAAGGGGACAGATACGCAGTATTTT. It encodes CASSFAKGTDTQYF.

The gene calls are TRBV20-1 and TRBJ2-7, with a possible D match to TRBD2 (6 bases). CDR1 is DFQATT and CDR2 is SNEGSKA in the germline V gene (reference sequence). The CDR3 totals 14 residues. Trimming removed 5 bases from V and 3 bases from J, with 17 bases in between. The CDR3 is CSAGTDTGDYEQYF. The CDR3 nucleotides are TGCAGTGCTGGAACCGACACGGGAGACTACGAGCAGTACTTC.

The chain links TRBV3-1 to TRBJ1-2, with 10 bases matching TRBD1. J was trimmed by 5 bases and V by 4 bases; bases with no gene match: 4. The CDR3 is made up of 14 amino acids. CDR1 and CDR2 (germline): LGHDT, YNNKEL (reference sequence). The chain's CDR3 is CASSRTGGRYGYTF. CDR3 in DNA: TGTGCCAGCAGCCGGACAGGGGGAAGATATGGCTACACCTTC.

This clonotype was counted a few times. The CDR3 DNA follows: TGCGCCAGCAGCCAAGTGCTTAGCACAGATACGCAGTATTTT. Amino acid sequence: CASSQVLSTDTQYF. The V call is TRBV4-1, the J call TRBJ2-3, with unresolved D. The CDR3 loop spans 14 amino acids. Trimming stripped 1 base from V and 0 bases from J, with 5 bases between. Germline-derived CDR1 and CDR2 are MGHRA and YSYEKL.

This clonotype was recorded a few times. V is TRBV27 and J is TRBJ2-7, with 7 bases lining up with TRBD1. CDR3 size: 16 residues. V trimming: 3 bases; J trimming: 2 bases; junction bases outside the gene matches: 10. From germline, CDR1 is MNHEY and CDR2 SMNVEV (reference sequence). In nucleotides, the CDR3 is TGTGCCAGCAGTTTCCTCTTGGGGACAGAGGCCTACGAGCAGTACGTC. Protein product: CASSFLLGTEAYEQYV.

The genes are TRBV20-1 and TRBJ2-7; D gene uncertain. V lost 0 bases to trimming and J lost 0 bases, with 9 bases between them. The CDR3 consists of 14 residues. Per germline, CDR1 DFQATT and CDR2 SNEGSKA (reference sequence). CDR3 sequence (DNA): TGCAGTGCTAGAGATAAATACATCTCCTACGAGCAGTACGTC. Protein sequence: CSARDKYISYEQYV.